Presented here are 21 T cell receptor beta chains from one specimen sequenced in a study of blood T cell repertoires in COVID-19. Produced via immunoSEQ multiplex PCR; TCRdb's table is partial and in-frame only. Of about 300,000 clones listed, around 89% were seen once; the top ten hold 1.5% to 2%. Sequenced: peripheral blood. Receptors were obtained from a young woman with COVID-19, enrolled during active disease.

The chain couples TRBV12-3 or TRBV12-4 to TRBJ1-1, with 8 bases aligning to TRBD1. This CDR3 comprises 13 residues. J lost 6 bases, V lost 5 bases, and 5 bases had no gene match. The CDR3 sequence: CASSEDRAAEAFF. The CDR3 bases are TGTGCCAGCAGTGAGGACAGGGCCGCTGAAGCTTTCTTT.

This chain uses TRBV6-5 with TRBJ1-1, with 7 bases fitting TRBD1. Germline assignment: CDR1 MNHEY and CDR2 SVGAGI. The CDR3 has 15 residues. Trimming cost V 6 bases and J 3 bases; bases outside gene matches: 10. The CDR3 nucleotides read TGTGCCAGCAGATTCTCCACAGGGGACTACACTGAAGCTTTCTTT. The encoded protein is CASRFSTGDYTEAFF.

The genes are TRBV7-9 and TRBJ1-1; D gene uncertain. The CDR3 loop spans 13 amino acids. V was shortened by 5 bases and J by 1 base, with 8 bases between the two germline ends. CDR1 and CDR2 from the germline V gene are SEHNR and FQNEAQ (reference sequence). CDR3 in amino acids: CASSLKKNTEAFF. The CDR3 nucleotides are TGTGCCAGCAGCCTAAAAAAGAACACTGAAGCTTTCTTT. Filled out from reference TRBV7-9 and TRBJ1-1, the complete variable domain reads DTGVSQNPRHKITKRGQNVTFRCDPISEHNRLYWYRQTLGQGPEFLTYFQNEAQLEKSRLLSDRFSAERPKGSFSTLEIQRTEQGDSAMYLCASSLKKNTEAFFGQGTRLTVV.

The rearrangement joins TRBV5-6 to TRBJ1-1; 7 bases match TRBD1. This CDR3 is built from 15 residues. V shed 4 bases and J 0 bases; nucleotides not matched to a gene: 6. Germline loops: CDR1 SGHDT, CDR2 YYEEEE. Here the CDR3 DNA reads TGTGCCAGCAGCCCCGCGACAGGGTTGAACACTGAAGCTTTCTTT. This sequence encodes CASSPATGLNTEAFF.

The chain is built from TRBV7-9 and TRBJ2-7; D gene unclear. Trimming cost V 5 bases and J 2 bases, with 13 bases left between them. The CDR3 is 14 amino acids. In germline, CDR1 is SEHNR, CDR2 FQNEAQ (reference sequence). The CDR3 DNA sequence: TGTGCCAGCAGCCCCGTAACGGGTACCTACGAGCAGTACTTC. Translation gives CASSPVTGTYEQYF.

The CDR3 is CASSLALSTDWDGYTF. CDR3 DNA: TGTGCCAGCAGCTTAGCGCTCTCGACTGACTGGGATGGCTACACCTTC. This chain uses TRBV7-2 with TRBJ1-2; D call uncertain. The ends were cut back, 0 bases at V and 6 bases at J, with 17 bases in the middle. The CDR3 extends over 16 amino acids. Looked up from germline, CDR1 is SGHTA and CDR2 is FQGNSA.

The rearrangement joins TRBV11-3 to TRBJ2-5; TRBD2 aligns across 9 bases. CDR1 is SGHNT, CDR2 YENEEA, per germline. The CDR3 has 16 residues. V was pared by 7 bases and J by 1 base, with 10 bases of the junction left unmatched. The CDR3 loop is CASTSFSGGTQETQYF. The CDR3 bases are TGTGCCAGCACCTCCTTTAGCGGGGGTACCCAAGAGACCCAGTACTTC.

This clone appeared a few times. The chain couples TRBV25-1 to TRBJ1-3; D may be TRBD1 (6 bases). Between the trimmed V and J ends, which lost 6 bases and 2 bases, there was a span of 14 bases. The germline V gene has CDR1 MGHDK and CDR2 SYGVNS. There are 15 residues in the CDR3. CDR3 sequence (DNA): TGTGCCAGCAGGGACACAGGGTTCGCTGGAAACACCATATATTTT. Encoded protein: CASRDTGFAGNTIYF.

The CDR3 DNA is TGTGCCAGCAGCCCCGGGACAGGGGTAGTAGGCAATCAGCCCCAGCATTTT. Translating gives CASSPGTGVVGNQPQHF. This chain connects TRBV3-1 (or the pseudogene TRBV3-2) to TRBJ1-5, with TRBD1 identical over 10 bases. Germline CDR1 and CDR2: LGHDT and YNNKEL (reference sequence). This CDR3 spans 17 amino acids. J was trimmed by 2 bases and V by 4 bases; bases with no gene match: 8.

V gene TRBV19 combines with J gene TRBJ1-2; D not certain. The CDR3 extends over 12 amino acids. Germline CDR1 is LNHDA and CDR2 is SQIVND (reference sequence). With 3 bases removed from V and 7 bases from J, the gap between germline ends came to 9 bases. The CDR3 DNA is TGTGCCAGTAGTATCGAGGCTAGTGGCTACACCTTC. Its protein is CASSIEASGYTF.

V is TRBV7-9 and J is TRBJ2-1; 9 nucleotides line up with TRBD2. V lost 7 bases and J lost 3; bases outside the gene matches: 1. Germline CDR1 reads SEHNR; CDR2 reads FQNEAQ (reference sequence). The CDR3 covers 13 residues. DNA for the CDR3: TGTGCCAGCAAAGCGGGGGGCTACAATGAGCAGTTCTTC. Translating gives CASKAGGYNEQFF.

The gene calls are TRBV6-1 and TRBJ1-5, with 8 bases that match TRBD1. CDR3 size: 14 residues. Trimming at V came to 2 bases and at J to 5 bases, leaving 2 bases not matched to a gene. Germline CDR1 and CDR2: MNHNS and SASEGT. Here the CDR3 reads CASSEQGAYQPQHF. The CDR3 DNA follows: TGTGCCAGCAGTGAACAGGGGGCATATCAGCCCCAGCATTTT.

The chain carries TRBV6-5 and TRBJ2-3; 8 bases are shared with TRBD2. CDR1 is MNHEY, CDR2 SVGAGI, per germline. V trimming: 6 bases; J trimming: 6 bases; junction bases outside the gene matches: 8. The CDR3 is 14 residues long. CDR3 DNA: TGTGCCAGCAGCCCCGGGGGGGCCCTTGATACGCAGTATTTT. Translating it yields CASSPGGALDTQYF.

This chain links TRBV3-1 (or the pseudogene TRBV3-2) with TRBJ1-3; D remains ambiguous. Between the trimmed V and J ends, which lost 7 bases and 2 bases, there was a span of 15 bases. The germline gives CDR1 LGHDT, CDR2 YNNKEL (reference sequence). The CDR3 is made up of 15 amino acids. CDR3: CASTSKGAPGNTIYF. DNA of the CDR3: TGTGCCAGCACCTCCAAGGGAGCACCTGGAAACACCATATATTTT.

The chain joins TRBV5-6 to TRBJ1-6; perhaps TRBD1 as D (6 bases). The germline V and J ends were trimmed by 4 bases and 8 bases, with 13 bases remaining between them. The CDR3 contains 14 residues. The germline CDR1 and CDR2 sequences are SGHDT and YYEEEE. CDR3 region: CASSTQGYYSPLHF. DNA of the CDR3: TGTGCCAGCAGCACTCAGGGGTATTATTCACCCCTCCACTTT.

The chain uses TRBV18 and TRBJ1-2; D perhaps matches TRBD1 (6 bases). The CDR3 is 12 amino acids. CDR1 KGHSH and CDR2 LQKENI come from the germline V gene. V shed 2 bases and J shed 8 bases, with 9 bases lying between them. The CDR3 protein is CASSPGGVGYTF. DNA for the CDR3: TGTGCCAGCTCACCAGGGGGCGTGGGCTACACCTTC.

V usage is TRBV7-9 and J usage is TRBJ1-2; TRBD1 matches at 9 bases. The V gene's germline CDR1 is SEHNR and CDR2 FQNEAQ (reference sequence). V was pared by 0 bases and J by 3 bases, with 5 bases of the junction left unmatched. The length of the CDR3 is 16 residues. The CDR3 bases are TGTGCCAGCAGCTTAGCGGGGGGACAGGGACACTATGGCTACACCTTC. Protein: CASSLAGGQGHYGYTF.

V gene TRBV23-1 combines with J gene TRBJ1-5, with 8 nucleotides matching TRBD1. TRBV23-1 is an ORF; its function is uncertain. The CDR3 loop spans 13 amino acids. Trimming took 7 bases from V and 6 from J; bases not matched to a gene: 5. The CDR3 protein is CASTPGGCQPQHF. DNA for the CDR3: TGCGCCAGCACTCCAGGGGGCTGTCAGCCCCAGCATTTT.

This clone was observed once. The chain links TRBV2 to TRBJ2-3; D call uncertain. CDR1 is SNHLY, CDR2 FYNNEI, per germline. Between the trimmed V and J ends, which lost 4 bases and 1 base, there was a span of 9 bases. The CDR3 runs to 14 residues. This chain's CDR3 is CASSVSRRTDTQYF. DNA of the CDR3: TGTGCCAGCAGTGTCTCGCGGCGCACAGATACGCAGTATTTT.

The rearrangement links TRBV6-5 to TRBJ2-7; 8 nucleotides agree with TRBD1. CDR1 is MNHEY and CDR2 is SVGAGI in the germline V gene. The CDR3 runs to 15 residues. The ends lost 1 base at V and 3 bases at J; junction bases unmatched: 5. CDR3 loop: CASSYFRGPGYEQYF. DNA for the CDR3: TGTGCCAGCAGTTACTTCAGGGGGCCGGGCTACGAGCAGTACTTC.

The chain couples TRBV6-5 to TRBJ2-1, with 7 bases lining up with TRBD2. V lost 2 bases and J lost 10; bases outside the gene matches: 11. Germline CDR1 reads MNHEY; CDR2 reads SVGAGI. This CDR3 spans 15 amino acids. The CDR3 sequence: CASSYPPRDYEEQFF. The CDR3 region has the DNA TGTGCCAGCAGTTACCCGCCGAGGGACTATGAAGAGCAGTTCTTC.